These 25 T cell receptor beta chains were all obtained from the same sample, sequenced in a study of blood T cell repertoires in COVID-19. Profiled with immunoSEQ multiplex PCR; TCRdb holds only in-frame clones, not every one. The sample consists of approximately 450,000 clones, nearly 90% of them appearing once. Sample: PBMCs or T cells enriched from blood (not recorded which). Receptors originate from a woman aged 18-29 years with acute COVID-19.

This clone appeared once. V gene TRBV21-1 combines with J gene TRBJ1-1; TRBD1, the table's D call, lacks a check against the DNA. TRBV21-1 is a pseudogene. This CDR3 region has 15 residues. The CDR3 sequence is CASSTSGTPNTEAFF. The DNA of the CDR3 is TGTGCCAGCAGCACTTCCGGGACACCGAACACTGAAGCTTTCTTT.

J is TRBJ2-7 and V is TRBV19; 12 nucleotides agree with TRBD2. The V gene's germline CDR1 is LNHDA and CDR2 SQIVND (reference sequence). Trimming took 9 bases from V and 4 from J; bases not matched to a gene: 7. This CDR3 contains 14 residues. This CDR3 is CARKKLAGGYEQYF. CDR3 nucleotide sequence: TGTGCCAGAAAAAAGCTAGCGGGAGGGTACGAGCAGTACTTC.

The chain carries TRBV3-1 (or the pseudogene TRBV3-2) and TRBJ2-7, with D possibly matching TRBD2 (6 bases). The CDR3 is 16 amino acids. Germline V lookup: CDR1 LGHDT, CDR2 YNNKEL (reference sequence). Trimming left V 4 bases short and J 0 bases short, with 16 bases between. For the CDR3, the DNA is TGTGCCAGCAGCCCAAGTAGCGCGGGGAGCTCCTACGAGCAGTACTTC. This sequence encodes CASSPSSAGSSYEQYF.

This clone was observed once. The chain combines TRBV5-5 with TRBJ2-3, with TRBD1 identical over 8 bases. This CDR3 comprises 15 residues. V lost 3 bases, J lost 1 base, and 4 bases stayed unmatched. The germline CDR1 and CDR2 sequences are SGHKS and YYEKEE (reference sequence). CDR3 nucleotide sequence: TGTGCCAGCAGCTCAGAGACAGGGGGCACAGATACGCAGTATTTT. Amino acid sequence: CASSSETGGTDTQYF.

The genes are TRBV6-5 and TRBJ2-1, with a possible D match to TRBD2 (7 bases). This CDR3 contains 13 residues. V gave up 6 bases and J gave up 4 bases, with 10 bases separating them. Germline lookup yields CDR1 MNHEY and CDR2 SVGAGI. CDR3 protein: CASRRGGYNEQFF. In nucleotides, the CDR3 is TGTGCCAGCAGGAGGGGGGGATACAATGAGCAGTTCTTC.

This clone was recorded once. The gene calls are TRBV9 and TRBJ2-5; 10 bases are shared with TRBD1. The germline CDR1 and CDR2 sequences are SGDLS and YYNGEE. Trimming removed 4 bases from V and 5 bases from J; junction bases left unmatched: 11. The CDR3 runs to 16 residues. The CDR3 protein is CASSLPGTGVLETQYF. In DNA, the CDR3 is TGTGCCAGCAGCTTACCCGGGACAGGGGTTTTGGAGACCCAGTACTTC.

The chain employs TRBV5-4 and TRBJ2-3; D gene unclear. Germline-derived CDR1 and CDR2 are SGHNT and YYREEE (reference sequence). V lost 0 bases to trimming and J lost 2 bases, with 7 bases between them. This CDR3 is 14 amino acids long. The CDR3, as DNA: TGTGCCAGCAGCTTGGTAGTTTCCACAGATACGCAGTATTTT. Its translation: CASSLVVSTDTQYF.

V gene TRBV7-9 combines with J gene TRBJ1-2; 8 bases are shared with TRBD1. CDR1 is SEHNR and CDR2 is FQNEAQ in the germline V gene (reference sequence). Unmatched junction bases numbered 8, after V lost 5 bases and J lost 6 bases. There are 14 residues in the CDR3. The CDR3, as DNA: TGTGCCAGCAGCCCCGGACAGGGTTTCGATGGCTACACCTTC. Its protein product is CASSPGQGFDGYTF.

The V call is TRBV6-1, the J call TRBJ2-7; D is perhaps TRBD2 (5 bases). CDR3 length: 14 amino acids. Trimming stripped 3 bases from V and 3 bases from J, with 12 bases between. Germline-derived CDR1 and CDR2 are MNHNS and SASEGT. CDR3 sequence reads: CASSDDPGDYEQYF. For the CDR3, the DNA is TGTGCCAGCAGTGATGACCCCGGGGACTACGAGCAGTACTTC.

V gene TRBV4-1 combines with J gene TRBJ2-3; D unclear. The V gene's germline CDR1 is MGHRA and CDR2 YSYEKL. Trimming left V 0 bases short and J 8 bases short, with 12 bases between. This CDR3 has 14 residues. CDR3 nucleotides: TGCGCCAGCAGCCAAGATAGAACAGCAAGTACGCAGTATTTT. Its translation: CASSQDRTASTQYF.

This chain joins TRBV18 and TRBJ2-2, with D possibly being TRBD2 (6 bases). This CDR3 has 17 amino acids. Looked up from germline, CDR1 is KGHSH and CDR2 is LQKENI. V lost 6 bases, J lost 0 bases, and 17 bases lay in between. CDR3 loop: CASSPSSRGANTGELFF. CDR3 DNA sequence: TGTGCCAGCTCTCCGTCTTCGCGGGGAGCGAACACCGGGGAGCTGTTTTTT.

CDR3 nucleotides: TGTGCCAGCAGCTCATCAGGGGGTGCTGAAGCTTTCTTT. Its protein is CASSSSGGAEAFF. The V and J genes are TRBV7-9 and TRBJ1-1; 7 bases are shared with TRBD1. V trimming: 4 bases; J trimming: 6 bases; junction bases outside the gene matches: 5. The germline V gene has CDR1 SEHNR and CDR2 FQNEAQ (reference sequence). The CDR3 is 13 residues long.

The table lists this clone with a count of one. This CDR3 is CASSLTGRNTIYF. Here the CDR3 DNA reads TGTGCCAGCAGCCTCACAGGGAGAAACACCATATATTTT. The rearrangement joins TRBV13 to TRBJ1-3, with a tentative D call TRBD1 (6 bases). V was shortened by 5 bases and J by 5 bases, with 10 bases between the two germline ends. CDR3 length: 13 amino acids. Germline-derived CDR1 and CDR2 are PRHDT and FYEKMQ (reference sequence).

The chain combines TRBV19 with TRBJ2-1; weak D call: TRBD2 (6 bases). This CDR3 contains 14 residues. The V gene's germline CDR1 is LNHDA and CDR2 SQIVND (reference sequence). Trimming pared 1 base from V and 4 bases from J, leaving 8 bases between. Written as DNA, the CDR3 is TGTGCCAGTAGTATAGCGGGAGCTTACAATGAGCAGTTCTTC. Its protein is CASSIAGAYNEQFF.

This sequence joins TRBV9 and TRBJ2-7, with TRBD2 matching 13 bases. The CDR3 has 16 residues. Losses at the gene ends were 5 bases for V and 3 bases for J; bases not matched to a gene: 8. Germline assignment: CDR1 SGDLS and CDR2 YYNGEE. The CDR3 sequence: CASSTGTSGVDYEQYF. Written as DNA, the CDR3 is TGTGCCAGCAGTACCGGGACTAGCGGGGTAGACTACGAGCAGTACTTC.

The V gene is TRBV5-5, the J gene TRBJ1-3; D gene unclear. Germline V CDR1 and CDR2: SGHKS, YYEKEE (reference sequence). V was pared by 0 bases and J by 4 bases, with 8 bases between. The CDR3 spans 14 residues. The CDR3 DNA reads as TGTGCCAGCAGCTTGGGACAAGTAGGAAACACCATATATTTT. Encoded protein: CASSLGQVGNTIYF.

The chain links TRBV29-1 to TRBJ2-1; no clear D. This CDR3 region has 13 residues. From germline, CDR1 is SQVTM and CDR2 ANQGSEA. CDR3 residues: CRFPAQPMDEQFF. DNA for the CDR3: TGCAGGTTCCCCGCACAGCCCATGGATGAGCAGTTCTTC.

The rearrangement joins TRBV27 to TRBJ2-3; the match to TRBD1 covers 8 bases. CDR1 is MNHEY, CDR2 SMNVEV, per germline (reference sequence). The CDR3 consists of 13 residues. Trimming took 8 bases from V and 5 from J; bases not matched to a gene: 6. The CDR3 DNA reads as TGTGCCAGCGCAAAACAGGGGGTAGATACGCAGTATTTT. As protein: CASAKQGVDTQYF.

The chain employs TRBV3-1 (or the pseudogene TRBV3-2) and TRBJ1-1, with 7 bases fitting TRBD1. The CDR3 totals 15 residues. Germline CDR1 is LGHDT and CDR2 is YNNKEL (reference sequence). The junction had 4 bases not matched to a gene; V was cut back by 3 bases and J by 0 bases. DNA for the CDR3: TGTGCCAGCAGCCAGTCGGGACAGTTGAACACTGAAGCTTTCTTT. Amino acid sequence: CASSQSGQLNTEAFF.

The chain is built from TRBV3-1 (or the pseudogene TRBV3-2) and TRBJ2-6; D is unclear. Germline loops: CDR1 LGHDT, CDR2 YNNKEL (reference sequence). The CDR3 is 15 amino acids. The V gene lost 4 bases and the J gene lost 3 bases, with 10 bases spanning the gap. Here the CDR3 DNA reads TGTGCCAGCAGCCTCCTAGTCCGTGGGGCCAACGTCCTGACTTTC. Residues: CASSLLVRGANVLTF.

This clone has a single count. The chain joins TRBV6-6 to TRBJ1-4; D is undetermined. Germline CDR1 reads MNHNY; CDR2 reads SVGAGI (reference sequence). CDR3 length: 13 residues. V lost 8 bases to trimming and J lost 7 bases, with 14 bases between them. The CDR3: CASLREWGEKLFF. The CDR3, as DNA: TGTGCCAGCTTGAGGGAGTGGGGTGAAAAACTGTTTTTT.

The gene calls are TRBV7-9 and TRBJ2-3, with D tentatively TRBD1 (5 bases). The CDR3 has 13 amino acids. In germline, CDR1 is SEHNR, CDR2 FQNEAQ (reference sequence). V lost 5 bases and J lost 7, with 13 bases in between. The CDR3 loop is CASSQSTENTQYF. CDR3 coding DNA: TGTGCCAGCAGCCAATCGACAGAAAATACGCAGTATTTT.

This clone is a singleton in its sample. J is TRBJ1-5 and V is TRBV6-5, with 11 bases identical to TRBD1. CDR3 length equals 15 residues. With 6 bases clipped from V and 5 bases from J, the junction kept 6 bases outside the gene matches. Germline-derived CDR1 and CDR2 are MNHEY and SVGAGI. In nucleotides, the CDR3 is TGTGCCAGCAGGGAGGGGACAGGGGGGGATCAGCCCCAGCATTTT. Translating gives CASREGTGGDQPQHF.

J is TRBJ1-3 and V is TRBV6-5; 8 nucleotides align to TRBD1. CDR1 MNHEY and CDR2 SVGAGI come from the germline V gene. V shed 6 bases and J 4 bases; nucleotides not matched to a gene: 2. This CDR3 region has 13 residues. This CDR3 reads CASSRDRGNTIYF. The CDR3 DNA follows: TGTGCCAGCAGCCGGGACAGGGGAAACACCATATATTTT.

The chain has TRBV28 and TRBJ1-5; a possible D gene is TRBD1 (6 bases). This CDR3 is 14 amino acids long. The germline gives CDR1 MDHEN, CDR2 SYDVKM. Between the trimmed V and J ends, which lost 10 bases and 4 bases, there was a span of 17 bases. The CDR3 DNA reads TGTGCCACCCTGTTTTCCGGGACAAATCAGCCCCAGCATTTT. It yields the protein CATLFSGTNQPQHF.